This T cell receptor (beta chain) was retrieved from a study of OX40 agonist ivuxolimab in advanced cancers. Study-wide context: Ivuxolimab was an agonistic, fully human IgG2 monoclonal antibody directed against OX40 (CD134), a costimulatory receptor. Intravenous ivuxolimab was administered to patients every 2 weeks at six dose levels: 0.01, 0.1, 0.3, 1.5, 3 and 10 mg/kg. Of the roughly 52 dose-escalation patients, hepatocellular carcinoma was present in roughly 19, melanoma in some 15, renal cell carcinoma in 9 and head and neck cancer in 9. A male proportion of about 79% and a mean age of approximately 62 years, ranging from about 20 to 79, were recorded for the dose-escalation cohort. Patients were allowed to have had prior anti-PD-1, anti-PD-L1 or anti-CTLA-4 therapy, and 30% to 40% of the dose-escalation patients had been treated with checkpoint inhibitors. Partial responses occurred in three dose-escalation patients: two with cutaneous melanoma and one with hepatocellular carcinoma. The purpose of peripheral TCRbeta sequencing was to test whether ivuxolimab changed TCR sequence diversity and led to clonal T-cell expansion. The paper reports the monotherapy dose-escalation portion (N of about 47 patients) of the phase I ivuxolimab trial. The study at large found these results: At doses from 0.1 to 3.0 mg/kg, clonal expansion was seen in both CD4+ and CD8+ blood T cells between baseline and week 6. In the 0.1-3.0 mg/kg groups, partial responders had among the lowest normalized peripheral clonal expansion, particularly in CD8+ T cells. Antigen specificity was not determined for the clonally expanded peripheral T cells. After ivuxolimab, expanded clones were on average more numerous among CD8+ T cells than among CD4+ T cells. Low levels of normalized T-cell clonal expansion were also seen in some patients who did not respond.

Per the germline V gene (reference sequence), GTSNPN is the CDR1 and SVGIG is the CDR2. A distance of 7 bases separates the germline ends of V and J, which lose 0 bases and 5 bases respectively. The CDR3 measures 13 amino acids from cysteine to phenylalanine. CDR3 DNA only is kept here, 39 bases in frame from base 1. Genomic DNA was isolated from the sorted cells so that the TCRbeta CDR3 region could be sequenced. TCRbeta CDR3 regions were sequenced using the immunoSEQ Assay. TCRdb's version of the immuneACCESS table is confined to in-frame rearrangements and falls short of the full clone set. An unresolved V gene accounts for under half of the shortfall where checked; the remainder is of unknown origin. The sample table contains 53,000 or so clones; only one count was recorded for 85% of them. The ten largest make up approximately 2.8% of the sample. As regards this clone: The clone's antigen remains unknown. No clone much larger than this one lies a single base away; base qualities are absent.

The trial excluded patients who had a history of autoimmune disease or were on systemic immunosuppression. Peripheral blood for TCR sequencing was collected from all dose cohorts at baseline, on cycle 4 day 1, and on cycle 7 day 1. Samples were obtained from an open-label, multicenter, first-in-human phase I dose-escalation trial of ivuxolimab. The trial enrolled adults with locally advanced or metastatic head and neck squamous cell, hepatocellular, melanoma or renal cell carcinoma. Before TCR sequencing, CD4+ T cells and CD8+ T cells from peripheral blood were sorted into separate populations. Sequences were derived from CD4+ or CD8+ T cells sorted from blood, sampled in a trial of the OX40 agonist ivuxolimab. The TCR originated in an adult with an advanced solid tumor such as melanoma, head and neck, liver or kidney cancer. The V gene is TRBV30 and the J gene is TRBJ1-4, with the D gene too uncertain to name. The DNA is TGTGCCTGGAGTGTACAGAGGAATGAAAAACTGTTTTTT. Its translation is CAWSVQRNEKLFF. With all but the CDR3 taken from the reference TRBV30 and TRBJ1-4 genes, the full variable domain is: SQTIHQWPATLVQPVGSPLSLECTVEGTSNPNLYWYRQAAGRGLQLLFYSVGIGQISSEVPQNLSASRPQDRQFILSSKKLLLSDSGFYLCAWSVQRNEKLFFGSGTQLSVL.